This T cell receptor (beta chain) was profiled in a study of PD-1 blockade in classical Hodgkin lymphoma. Time point meaning: cycle 4 day 1 (C4D1), after around six weeks of nivolumab. Relapse after autologous stem cell transplantation occurred in every patient, and brentuximab vedotin exposure varied. Each best response was a complete response, a partial response or progressive disease. With respect to this clone: Its target is not known.

Libraries were prepared by immunoSEQ multiplex PCR; TCRdb keeps only in-frame clonotypes and omits some of them. Counted here are roughly 36,000 clones, over 70% occurring once; the ten biggest clones make up 9.8%. Study results and caveats: CD4+ but not CD8+ TCR diversity rose significantly by C4D1. Baseline TCR diversity was reportedly lower in newly diagnosed patients than in healthy donors. It was reported as lower still in relapsed/refractory patients.

The germline V gene encodes CDR1 SGHRS and CDR2 YFSETQ. V lost 0 bases, J lost 6 bases, and 7 bases lay in between. The CDR3 has 14 amino acids. The rearrangement joins TRBV5-1 to TRBJ1-6; D is unclear. The material was peripheral blood mononuclear cells (PBMCs), obtained before the fourth cycle of nivolumab. The clonotype comes from a human donor with classical Hodgkin lymphoma. The CDR3 reads CASSLDRTNSPLHF. The CDR3 nucleotides are TGCGCCAGCAGCTTGGACAGAACTAATTCACCCCTCCACTTT.